Many counts were recorded for the clone carrying this TCR beta chain. Its antigen is undetermined. Combining a sample-barcoded 5' primer with a J-beta primer mix, a second PCR ran for about 7 to 11 cycles. The authors tagged each cDNA molecule using a template-switch adaptor with 12 random nucleotides. TCRdb independently ran MiXCR on the 5' RACE reads; one entry per CDR3 protein. The data hold some 1.4 million distinct CDR3 sequences, with 42% observed a single time. The CDR3 is 11 residues long. Germline values: CDR1 SQVTM, CDR2 ANQGSEA. The V end was cut by 3 bases, the J end by 6 bases, with 9 bases between. The sample comes from a study of blood T cells in healthy people across ages. Study findings and constraints: One million T cells yielded diversity estimates that were considered underestimates. As naive T cell percentage varied, TCR beta diversity correlated strongly with it.

This sequence originates from a woman aged 18-29 years in good health. This chain joins TRBV29-1 and TRBJ2-7; D is undetermined. Sequencing was done on a sample of blood. The chain's CDR3 is CSVESKGEQYF. In DNA form, the CDR3 reads TGCAGCGTTGAGAGTAAGGGCGAGCAGTACTTC.